This T cell receptor beta chain was documented in a study of T-cell reconstitution after alpha-beta-depleted transplantation in children. Study-level points and caveats: As was reported, about two months after transplant, alpha-beta T cells came from several hundred expanded graft clones. By one year post-transplant, T-cell counts and diversity largely arose from T cells that were newly produced.

This CDR3 is built from 14 residues. J lost 10 bases, V lost 2 bases, and 6 bases had no gene match. Germline CDR1 reads SGHTA; CDR2 reads FQGNSA. Points on this clonotype: Its antigen remains unidentified.

The TCRbeta library incorporated unique molecular identifiers. Via MiXCR, TCRdb re-called the PCR reads, giving one row per CDR3 protein. The profile covers about 110,000 distinct CDR3 sequences, with about 6.5% appearing a single time and roughly 25% taken by the ten largest. V and J are TRBV7-2 and TRBJ2-1; 9 bases agree with TRBD2. The sample consisted of PBMCs, mostly from graft donor cells, taken 360 days after TCRalphabeta/CD19-depleted stem cell transplant. The sequence was obtained from a male patient aged 2-10 years who had a stem cell transplant for acute lymphoblastic leukemia, so the T cells may come from the graft donor. This CDR3 is CASSLRALAGEQFF. CDR3 nucleotides: TGTGCCAGCAGCTTACGGGCGCTAGCGGGAGAGCAGTTCTTC.